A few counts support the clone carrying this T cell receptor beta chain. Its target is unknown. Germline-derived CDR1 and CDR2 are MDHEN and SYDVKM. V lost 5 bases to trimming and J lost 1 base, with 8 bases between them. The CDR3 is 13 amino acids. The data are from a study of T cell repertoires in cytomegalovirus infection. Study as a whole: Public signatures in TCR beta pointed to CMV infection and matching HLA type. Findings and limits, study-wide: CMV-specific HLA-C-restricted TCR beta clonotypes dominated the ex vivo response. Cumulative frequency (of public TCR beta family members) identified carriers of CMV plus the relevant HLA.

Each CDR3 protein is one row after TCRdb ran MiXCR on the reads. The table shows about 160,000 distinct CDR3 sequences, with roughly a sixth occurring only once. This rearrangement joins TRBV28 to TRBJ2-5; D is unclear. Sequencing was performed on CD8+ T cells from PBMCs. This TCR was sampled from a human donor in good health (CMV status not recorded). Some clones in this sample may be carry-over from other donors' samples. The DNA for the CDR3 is TGTGCCAGCAGTCCCTCTTCCCAAGAGACCCAGTACTTC. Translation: CASSPSSQETQYF.